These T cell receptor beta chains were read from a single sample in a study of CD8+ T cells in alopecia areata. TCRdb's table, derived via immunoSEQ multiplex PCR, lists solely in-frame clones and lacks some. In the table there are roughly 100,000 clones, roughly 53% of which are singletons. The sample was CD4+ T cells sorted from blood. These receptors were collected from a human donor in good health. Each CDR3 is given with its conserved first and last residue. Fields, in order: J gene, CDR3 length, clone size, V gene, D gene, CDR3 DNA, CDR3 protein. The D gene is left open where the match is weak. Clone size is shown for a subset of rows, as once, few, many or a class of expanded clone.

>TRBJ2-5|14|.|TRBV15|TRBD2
TGTGCCACCAGAACGGGGGGGCCCCAAGAGACCCAGTACTTC
CATRTGGPQETQYF
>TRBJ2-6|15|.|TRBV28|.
TGTGCCAGCAGTTTAATTAGCTCTGGGGCCAACGTCCTGACTTTC
CASSLISSGANVLTF
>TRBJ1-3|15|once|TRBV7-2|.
TGTGCCAGCAGCAAATCCGGGACAACTGGAAACACCATATATTTT
CASSKSGTTGNTIYF
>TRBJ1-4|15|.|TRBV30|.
TGTGCCTGGAGTCTAAACAGGGTGTCTAATGAAAAACTGTTTTTT
CAWSLNRVSNEKLFF
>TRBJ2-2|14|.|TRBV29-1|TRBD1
TGCAGCGTTGTCAGGACAGGGGGCACCGGGGAGCTGTTTTTT
CSVVRTGGTGELFF
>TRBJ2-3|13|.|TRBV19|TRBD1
TGTGCCAGTAGTTTGGACAGGACGGATACGCAGTATTTT
CASSLDRTDTQYF
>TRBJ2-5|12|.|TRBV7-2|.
TGTGCCAGCAGCCCAAGAACGGAGACCCAGTACTTC
CASSPRTETQYF
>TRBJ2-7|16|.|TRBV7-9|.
TGTGCCAGCAGCTTAGGACTGGGACAAGGGACCTACGAGCAGTACTTC
CASSLGLGQGTYEQYF
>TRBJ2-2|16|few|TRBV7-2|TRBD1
TGTGCCAGCAGCTTAGCCGGGACAGGGAGGGCCGGGGAGCTGTTTTTT
CASSLAGTGRAGELFF
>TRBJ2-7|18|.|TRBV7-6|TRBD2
TGTGCCAGCAGCTTAGCGAACACACTAGCGGGGGGTGCCTACGAGCAGTACTTC
CASSLANTLAGGAYEQYF
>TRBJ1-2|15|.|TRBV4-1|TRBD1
TGCGCCAGCAGCCATGACCGGGACAGAGGTTTTGGCTACACCTTC
CASSHDRDRGFGYTF
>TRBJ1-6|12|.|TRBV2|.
TGTGCCAGCGTAATAGAAGAATCACCCCTCCACTTT
CASVIEESPLHF
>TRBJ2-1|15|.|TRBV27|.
TGTGCCAGCAGTTCCCTGCCGAGTCAAAACAATGAGCAGTTCTTC
CASSSLPSQNNEQFF
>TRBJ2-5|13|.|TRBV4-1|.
TGCGCCAGCAGCCAAGATTCAGAAGAGACCCAGTACTTC
CASSQDSEETQYF
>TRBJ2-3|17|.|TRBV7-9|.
TGTGCCAGCAGCTTAGTTGCTAGCAACCCCTCCATGGATACGCAGTATTTT
CASSLVASNPSMDTQYF
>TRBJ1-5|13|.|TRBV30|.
TGTGCCTGGAGTCGGGGTGACAATCAGCCCCAGCATTTT
CAWSRGDNQPQHF
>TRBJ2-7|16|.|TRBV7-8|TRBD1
TGTGCCAGCAGCTTAAGTTCTGGACAGGGTCTCTACGAGCAGTACTTC
CASSLSSGQGLYEQYF
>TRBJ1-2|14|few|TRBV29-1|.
TGCAGCGTTGAAAGGCAGTTAGCTAACTATGGCTACACCTTC
CSVERQLANYGYTF
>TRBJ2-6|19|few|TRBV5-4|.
TGTGCCAGCAGCTTGGATCGTCCAGGCAAATCCTCTGGGGCCAACGTCCTGACTTTC
CASSLDRPGKSSGANVLTF
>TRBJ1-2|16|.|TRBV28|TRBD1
TGTGCCACCCGAACCGGGACAGGGGGCAGGAACTATGGCTACACCTTC
CATRTGTGGRNYGYTF
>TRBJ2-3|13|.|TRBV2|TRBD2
TGTGCCAGCAGTGTGCCGGGGGGGGATACGCAGTATTTT
CASSVPGGDTQYF
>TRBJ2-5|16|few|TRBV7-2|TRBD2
TGTGCCAGCAGCTCTAGACTAGCGGGGGCCCAAGAGACCCAGTACTTC
CASSSRLAGAQETQYF
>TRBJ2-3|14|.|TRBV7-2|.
TGTGCCAGCAGCTCTACGGCCGCCACAGATACGCAGTATTTT
CASSSTAATDTQYF
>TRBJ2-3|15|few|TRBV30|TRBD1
TGTGCCTGTCGGACAGGGAGGTCGACACAAGATACGCAGTATTTT
CACRTGRSTQDTQYF
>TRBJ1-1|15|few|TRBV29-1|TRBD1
TGCAGCGTTGAAGTCATGGACAGGGACGGCACTGAAGCTTTCTTT
CSVEVMDRDGTEAFF
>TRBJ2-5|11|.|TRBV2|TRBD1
TGTGCCAGCAGCCCCGGGACAGGGCTTTACTTC
CASSPGTGLYF
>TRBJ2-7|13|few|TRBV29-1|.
TGCAGCGTTGAAGACGGTGGACTCTACGAGCAGTACTTC
CSVEDGGLYEQYF
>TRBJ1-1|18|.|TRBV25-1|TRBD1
TGTGCCAGCAGTGGTAGATCGGGGCAGGGGGACCTGAACACTGAAGCTTTCTTT
CASSGRSGQGDLNTEAFF
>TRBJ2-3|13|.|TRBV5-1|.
TGCGCCAGCAGCTTGGCCCAGGCAGATACGCAGTATTTT
CASSLAQADTQYF
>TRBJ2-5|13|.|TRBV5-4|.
TGTGCCAGCAGGGCTCGGAGGGAGGAGACCCAGTACTTC
CASRARREETQYF
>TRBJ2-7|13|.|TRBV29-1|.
TGCAGCGTTGAGGGGTTGCAGGCCGAGGAGCAGTACTTC
CSVEGLQAEEQYF
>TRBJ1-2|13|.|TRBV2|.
TGTGCCAGCAGCGAGATCCGACAGGAAGGCTACACCTTC
CASSEIRQEGYTF
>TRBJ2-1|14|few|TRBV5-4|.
TGTGCCAGCAGCCGCGCCTCGGGAGACAATGAGCAGTTCTTC
CASSRASGDNEQFF
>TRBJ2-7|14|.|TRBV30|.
TGTGCCTGGAGTGTACAATTGGGGGGCTACGAGCAGTACTTC
CAWSVQLGGYEQYF
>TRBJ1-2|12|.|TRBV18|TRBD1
TGTGCCAGCTCGGGACAGTTCTATGGCTACACCTTC
CASSGQFYGYTF
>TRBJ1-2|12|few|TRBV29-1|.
TGCAGCGCCTTCACAGTAGTCTATGGCTACACCTTC
CSAFTVVYGYTF
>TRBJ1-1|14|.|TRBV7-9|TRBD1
TGTGCCAGCAGCACTGGGACAGGGAACACTGAAGCTTTCTTT
CASSTGTGNTEAFF
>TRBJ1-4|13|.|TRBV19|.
TGTGCCAGTAGTCCTTGGCATGGCGAAAAACTGTTTTTT
CASSPWHGEKLFF
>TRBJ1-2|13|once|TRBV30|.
TGTGCCTGGAGTCATGGCGCAGCCTATGGCTACACCTTC
CAWSHGAAYGYTF
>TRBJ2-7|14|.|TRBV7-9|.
TGTGCCAGCAGCTTAGGCAGGGGATTCACCGAGCAGTACTTC
CASSLGRGFTEQYF
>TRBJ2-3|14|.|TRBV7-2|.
TGTGCCAGCAGCTTAGGGCTAGCGTTAGATACGCAGTATTTT
CASSLGLALDTQYF
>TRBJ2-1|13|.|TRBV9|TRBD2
TGTGCCAGTTCTAGCGGGGGGGCCTCTGAGCAGTTCTTC
CASSSGGASEQFF
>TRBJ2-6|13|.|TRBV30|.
TGTGCCTGGAGCATTGCTGGGGCCAACGTCCTGACTTTC
CAWSIAGANVLTF
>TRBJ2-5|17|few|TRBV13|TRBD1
TGTGCCAGCAGCTTCTCCAGGGGGAACCGGCCTGACGCGACCCAGTACTTC
CASSFSRGNRPDATQYF
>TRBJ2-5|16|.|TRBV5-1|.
TGCGCCAGCAGCTTTACCAGGATCCTGAGGCAAGAGACCCAGTACTTC
CASSFTRILRQETQYF